Following are 21 T cell receptor beta chains from one sample sequenced in a study of regulatory T cells in long-lasting Graves disease. The time point: newly diagnosed GD, antithyroid drugs for less than 3 months. RNA from PBMCs was the source of the TCR library. For TCR beta, libraries came from iRepertoire HTBI primers and Arm-PCR of CDR3 regions. TCRdb analysed the multiplex PCR reads with MiXCR anew, one entry per CDR3 protein. Of approximately 460,000 distinct CDR3 sequences in the sample, roughly 15% were seen once. These data were also reused for a study on T cells in Graves' hyperthyroidism and ophthalmopathy.

Sequencing was performed on peripheral blood mononuclear cells (PBMCs), taken at new diagnosis, from a patient treated with antithyroid drugs. The receptors originated from a woman in her 30s with Graves disease.

In its sample, this clonotype was seen many times. The rearrangement joins TRBV6-5 to TRBJ1-5; no definite D call. This CDR3 region has 15 residues. Germline lookup yields CDR1 MNHEY and CDR2 SVGAGI. V was pared by 2 bases and J by 3 bases, with 11 bases between. CDR3: CASSYIDRDNQPQHF. Here the CDR3 DNA reads TGTGCCAGCAGTTACATCGATAGGGACAATCAGCCCCAGCATTTT.

The chain joins TRBV4-1 to TRBJ2-7, with TRBD2 as a possible D gene (6 bases). V shed 3 bases and J shed 2 bases, with 14 bases lying between them. CDR1 MGHRA and CDR2 YSYEKL come from the germline V gene. The CDR3 spans 15 residues. The CDR3, as DNA: TGCGCCAGCAGCCAGACTAGTTTCGCCGCCTACGAGCAGTACTTC. This translates into CASSQTSFAAYEQYF.

This clonotype occurred many times. The CDR3 loop reads CASSRFVMDEKLFF. CDR3 in DNA: TGTGCCAGCAGTCGGTTTGTAATGGATGAAAAACTGTTTTTT. The gene calls are TRBV6-1 and TRBJ1-4, with D unresolved. This CDR3 is built from 14 residues. Trimming left V 5 bases short and J 6 bases short, with 13 bases between. The germline V gene has CDR1 MNHNS and CDR2 SASEGT.

In its sample, this clonotype was seen many times. The chain uses TRBV9 and TRBJ1-2; TRBD1 matches at 7 bases. The CDR3 has 14 amino acids. The V segment lost 2 bases and the J segment 3 bases; nucleotides outside the gene matches: 4. Germline V gene data show CDR1 as SGDLS and CDR2 as YYNGEE. DNA of the CDR3: TGTGCCAGCAGCGTTGCCGGGACAGACTATGGCTACACCTTC. Translating gives CASSVAGTDYGYTF.

The J gene is TRBJ1-4, the V gene TRBV27; TRBD1 matches at 7 bases. V trimming: 8 bases; J trimming: 0 bases; junction bases outside the gene matches: 27. The germline CDR1 and CDR2 sequences are MNHEY and SMNVEV (reference sequence). CDR3 length: 22 residues. CDR3 amino acids: CASHPLWDRSGDPVATNEKLFF. The CDR3 DNA reads TGTGCCAGCCACCCCCTTTGGGACAGAAGCGGGGATCCCGTTGCAACTAATGAAAAACTGTTTTTT.

This clonotype has at least ten counts. The V gene is TRBV11-3, the J gene TRBJ2-1; D possibly corresponds to TRBD2 (5 bases). Trimming stripped 1 base from V and 8 bases from J, with 9 bases between. Looked up from germline, CDR1 is SGHNT and CDR2 is YENEEA. The CDR3 consists of 13 residues. CDR3 nucleotide sequence: TGTGCCAGCAGCTTAGGGGAGCGCCATGAGCAGTTCTTC. Its protein product is CASSLGERHEQFF. Drawing the rest from reference TRBV11-3 and TRBJ2-1, the complete variable domain is EAGVVQSPRYKIIEKKQPVAFWCNPISGHNTLYWYLQNLGQGPELLIRYENEEAVDDSQLPKDRFSAERLKGVDSTLKIQPAELGDSAVYLCASSLGERHEQFFGPGTRLTVL.

This chain connects TRBV6-1 to TRBJ2-3; TRBD1 agrees at 9 bases. J gave up 2 bases and V 5 bases, and 8 bases lay outside the gene matches. The CDR3 loop spans 16 amino acids. Germline V gene sequence: CDR1 MNHNS, CDR2 SASEGT. CDR3 region: CASSHRGDRDTDTQYF. The CDR3 region has the DNA TGTGCCAGCAGTCACAGGGGGGACAGGGACACAGATACGCAGTATTTT.

Ten or more counts support this clonotype. The V gene is TRBV7-8, the J gene TRBJ2-1, with D unresolved. Germline CDR1 reads SGHVS; CDR2 reads FQNEAQ. CDR3 size: 12 residues. Trimming took off 6 bases at V and 7 bases at J, with 10 bases between the two ends. CDR3 amino acids: CASSSSSNEQFF. In nucleotides, the CDR3 is TGTGCCAGCAGTTCGTCCAGTAATGAGCAGTTCTTC.

At least ten counts were recorded for this clonotype. The chain employs TRBV2 and TRBJ2-1; 7 bases map to TRBD1. From germline, CDR1 is SNHLY and CDR2 FYNNEI. Trimming removed 10 bases from V and 0 bases from J; junction bases left unmatched: 6. The CDR3 totals 14 residues. In nucleotides, the CDR3 is TGTGCCACCCCCCGGGACAGCTCCTACAATGAGCAGTTCTTC. This encodes CATPRDSSYNEQFF. Supplemented by reference TRBV2 and TRBJ2-1, the full variable domain reads EPEVTQTPSHQVTQMGQEVILRCVPISNHLYFYWYRQILGQKVEFLVSFYNNEISEKSEIFDDQFSVERPDGSNFTLKIRSTKLEDSAMYFCATPRDSSYNEQFFGPGTRLTVL.

The genes are TRBV3-1 and TRBJ2-2, with 7 bases identical to TRBD1. V dropped 4 bases and J dropped 7; count of bases not matched to a gene: 9. This CDR3 region has 15 residues. CDR1 and CDR2 (germline): LGHDT, YNNKEL (reference sequence). CDR3 residues: CASSPRTGAGGELFF. The CDR3 DNA reads as TGTGCCAGCAGCCCCCGGACAGGTGCCGGCGGGGAGCTGTTTTTT.

V gene TRBV2 combines with J gene TRBJ2-1; D gene uncertain. V was pared by 1 base and J by 12 bases, with 4 bases between. From germline, CDR1 is SNHLY and CDR2 FYNNEI. The CDR3 loop spans 10 amino acids. The CDR3 reads CASSEGSQFF. DNA for the CDR3: TGTGCCAGCAGTGAAGGCTCGCAGTTCTTC.

As for this clonotype: This likely traces to a read error, being one base from a far larger clone. This sequence joins TRBV29-1 and TRBJ2-7, with 11 bases aligning to TRBD2. The last part of the DNA fits TRBJ2-1 better; the J call may be wrong. The CDR3 runs 13 residues. The germline V gene has CDR1 SQVTM and CDR2 ANQGSEA. DNA of the CDR3: TGCAGCGGCGGGACTAGCGGATACAATGAGCAGTTCTTC. Its protein is CSGGTSGYNEQFF.

V is TRBV7-9 and J is TRBJ2-7; tentatively, D is TRBD1 (6 bases). The CDR3 runs 13 residues. Between the trimmed V and J ends, which lost 5 bases and 2 bases, there was a span of 10 bases. Germline CDR1 is SEHNR and CDR2 is FQNEAQ (reference sequence). The CDR3 region is CASSRTVTYEQYF. CDR3 bases: TGTGCCAGCAGCAGGACAGTCACCTACGAGCAGTACTTC. The variable domain in full, completed from reference TRBV7-9 and TRBJ2-7, reads DTGVSQNPRHKITKRGQNVTFRCDPISEHNRLYWYRQTLGQGPEFLTYFQNEAQLEKSRLLSDRFSAERPKGSFSTLEIQRTEQGDSAMYLCASSRTVTYEQYFGPGTRLTVT.

This clonotype appeared a few times. The chain uses TRBV10-3 and TRBJ2-5; 7 bases are shared with TRBD1. CDR3 length equals 13 residues. Trimming at V came to 5 bases and at J to 3 bases, leaving 3 bases not matched to a gene. CDR1 ENHRY and CDR2 SYGVKD come from the germline V gene. The CDR3 bases are TGTGCCATCAGTTGGACAGGAGAAGAGACCCAGTACTTC. It yields the protein CAISWTGEETQYF.

The table lists this clonotype with many counts. CDR3 nucleotides: TGTGCCACCAGCGGCCCGACGTCTGGGAGGAACAATGAGCAGTTCTTC. Amino acids: CATSGPTSGRNNEQFF. This chain joins TRBV24-1 and TRBJ2-1; D is perhaps TRBD2 (6 bases). The germline CDR1 and CDR2 sequences are KGHDR and SFDVKD. The length of the CDR3 is 16 residues. The V end lost 7 bases, the J end lost 5 bases, and 20 bases lay between the germline ends.

This clonotype was counted ten times or more. The chain combines TRBV20-1 with TRBJ2-5, with 10 bases fitting TRBD1. This CDR3 is 15 amino acids long. V gave up 3 bases and J gave up 1 base; unmatched junction bases: 5. Germline values: CDR1 DFQATT, CDR2 SNEGSKA (reference sequence). The CDR3, as DNA: TGCAGTGCTAGGGGGACAGGGGAGATCCAAGAGACCCAGTACTTC. Protein: CSARGTGEIQETQYF.

In its sample, this clonotype was seen many times. The V and J genes are TRBV5-5 and TRBJ1-5; the D gene is possibly TRBD1 (6 bases). The ends were cut back, 4 bases at V and 3 bases at J, with 11 bases in the middle. Germline V CDR1 and CDR2: SGHKS, YYEKEE (reference sequence). The CDR3 covers 14 residues. This CDR3 is CASSERDNNQPQHF. The CDR3 nucleotides read TGTGCCAGCAGCGAACGGGACAACAATCAGCCCCAGCATTTT. Looking up the rest from reference TRBV5-5 and TRBJ1-5 gives the full variable domain: DAGVTQSPTHLIKTRGQQVTLRCSPISGHKSVSWYQQVLGQGPQFIFQYYEKEERGRGNFPDRFSARQFPNYSSELNVNALLLGDSALYLCASSERDNNQPQHFGDGTRLSIL.

At least ten counts were recorded for this clonotype. This sequence joins TRBV20-1 and TRBJ1-5, with unresolved D. The CDR3 has 14 residues. The V and J ends lost 0 bases and 7 bases respectively, with 13 bases between them. Germline CDR1 is DFQATT and CDR2 is SNEGSKA (reference sequence). The CDR3: CSAREPRFRQPQHF. DNA of the CDR3: TGCAGTGCTAGAGAGCCCAGGTTCCGGCAGCCCCAGCATTTT.

This clonotype has at least ten counts. The chain combines TRBV20-1 with TRBJ2-3, with 9 nucleotides matching TRBD2. The CDR3 is made up of 13 amino acids. Germline assignment: CDR1 DFQATT and CDR2 SNEGSKA (reference sequence). The trim removed 6 bases at V and 6 bases at J, leaving 7 bases unmatched. CDR3 protein: CSAVIAGADTQYF. The CDR3 coding sequence is TGCAGTGCGGTTATAGCGGGGGCGGATACGCAGTATTTT.

This clonotype was detected only a few times. A much larger clonotype is one base distant, so this may be a read error. The chain combines TRBV12-3 or TRBV12-4 with TRBJ2-7, with 10 bases that match TRBD2. The CDR3 is 15 residues long. The CDR3 nucleotides are TGTGTCAGCAGTTTCTCAGCGGGAGGGCCAGCCGAGCAGTACTTC. This gives the protein CVSSFSAGGPAEQYF.

This clonotype has at least ten counts. The chain joins TRBV28 to TRBJ2-7; possibly TRBD2 for D (5 bases). This CDR3 is built from 14 residues. Trimming took 2 bases from V and 9 from J, leaving 17 bases between them. Germline V gives CDR1 MDHEN, CDR2 SYDVKM. The CDR3 spells CASSLPLEGDGQYF. DNA for the CDR3: TGTGCCAGCAGTTTACCCCTCGAGGGTGATGGGCAGTACTTC.